This T cell receptor beta chain is from a study of radiotherapy plus CTLA-4 blockade in lung cancer. TCRdb keeps only in-frame clones here, not all; method: immunoSEQ multiplex PCR. The repertoire holds 40,000 to 45,000 clones, with over 60% as singletons. The germline gives CDR1 SGHTA, CDR2 FQGTGA. The V and J ends lost 3 bases and 0 bases respectively, with 8 bases between them. The CDR3 length is 15 residues. The rearrangement joins TRBV7-3 to TRBJ2-2; perhaps TRBD2 as D (5 bases). The sequencing used peripheral blood, collected from a patient treated with radiotherapy plus ipilimumab. This TCR came from a human donor with non-small cell lung cancer whose response to radiotherapy plus ipilimumab could not be evaluated. CDR3 in amino acids: CASSLLAANTGELFF. The CDR3 DNA follows: TGTGCCAGCAGCTTGCTAGCTGCGAACACCGGGGAGCTGTTTTTT.